The clone carrying this TCR beta chain was found a few times. What it binds is unknown. The sample is drawn from a study of T-cell memory formation after mild COVID-19. TCRdb ran MiXCR on the 5' RACE reads and lists one entry per CDR3 protein. The sample consists of fewer than 350,000 distinct CDR3 sequences, approximately 8% of them appearing once. Germline CDR1 and CDR2: LGHNA and YSLEER. V shed 1 base and J 9 bases; nucleotides not matched to a gene: 6. The CDR3 consists of 17 residues. Study-wide points: Contracting CD4+ clones sat mainly in CM and EM; CD8+ in EMRA.

The sequenced sample was PBMCs or a T cell subset sorted from them (not recorded which). This TCR was recovered from a man aged 18-30 years who had mild COVID-19 (a few samples of this study predate the infection). Cell type and time point are not known. J is TRBJ2-4 and V is TRBV4-3; 16 nucleotides line up with TRBD2. DNA for the CDR3: TGCGCCAGCAGCCAAGTAGGGACTAGCGGGGGGGCCACCATTCAGTACTTC. Its protein is CASSQVGTSGGATIQYF.